This T cell receptor (beta chain) was sequenced during a study of T cell repertoires in cytomegalovirus infection. About the research overall: Both CMV infection and a matching HLA type were indicated by public TCR beta signatures.

In TCRdb, the reads were re-called with MiXCR into one record per CDR3 protein. In the table there are about 770,000 distinct CDR3 sequences, roughly 29% of which are singletons. Note on this clonotype: The antigen is undetermined.

This CDR3 is built from 12 residues. V was clipped by 7 bases and J by 3 bases, with 8 bases between them. CDR1 and CDR2 (germline): SGDLS, YYNGEE. Study-level findings and limits: The ex vivo response was dominated by HLA-C-restricted CMV-specific TCR beta clonotypes.

The origin of this receptor is a human donor in good health (CMV status not recorded). Some clones in this sample may be carry-over from other donors' samples. The V and J genes are TRBV9 and TRBJ1-3; D is ambiguous. The specimen comprised cultured CD8+ T cells from PBMCs, sampled from culture after CMV antigen stimulation. The CDR3 spells CASCCRGNTIYF. In nucleotides, the CDR3 is TGTGCCAGCTGTTGTCGTGGAAACACCATATATTTT. Based on the CDR3 plus reference TRBV9 and TRBJ1-3, the full variable domain is DSGVTQTPKHLITATGQRVTLRCSPRSGDLSVYWYQQSLDQGLQFLIQYYNGEERAKGNILERFSAQQFPDLHSELNLSSLELGDSALYFCASCCRGNTIYFGEGSWLTVV.